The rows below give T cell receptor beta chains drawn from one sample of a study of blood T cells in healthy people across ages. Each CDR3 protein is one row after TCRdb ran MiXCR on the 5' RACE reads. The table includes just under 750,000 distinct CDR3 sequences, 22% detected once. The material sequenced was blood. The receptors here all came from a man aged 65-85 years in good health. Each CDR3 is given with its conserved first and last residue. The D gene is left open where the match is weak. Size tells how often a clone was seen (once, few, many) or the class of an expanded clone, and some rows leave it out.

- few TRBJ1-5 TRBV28 TGTGCCAGCAGTTCCGAGCCCTATAGCAATCAGCCCCAGCATTTT CASSSEPYSNQPQHF
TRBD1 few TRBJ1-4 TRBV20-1 TGCAGTGCTAGTGAAGGGGGCCAGGAAAAACTGTTTTTT CSASEGGQEKLFF
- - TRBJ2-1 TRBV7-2 TGTGCCAGCAGTGGGGGGTTTTACAATGAGCAGTTCTTC CASSGGFYNEQFF
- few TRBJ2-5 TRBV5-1 TGCGCCAGCAGCTTGGGAATAACGCAAGAGACCCAGTACTTC CASSLGITQETQYF
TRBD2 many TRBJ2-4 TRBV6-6 TGTGCCAGCCAGGGAGGGGAAAACATTCAGTACTTC CASQGGENIQYF
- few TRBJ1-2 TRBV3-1 TGTGCCAGCAGCCAAGGTCGGGACTATGGCTACACCTTC CASSQGRDYGYTF
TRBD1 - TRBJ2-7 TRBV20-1 TGCAGTGCTAGAGATCAAGCGACAGGGGTCGAGCAGTACTTC CSARDQATGVEQYF
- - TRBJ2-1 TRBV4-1 TGCGCCAGCAGCCAAGGTACCGGTGAGCAGTTCTTC CASSQGTGEQFF
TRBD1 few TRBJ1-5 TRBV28 TGTGCCAGCAGTTTATCCCCGGGACAGTCCAATCAGCCCCAGCATTTT CASSLSPGQSNQPQHF
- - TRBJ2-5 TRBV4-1 TGCGCCAGCAGCCAAGATGACCGGCGACAAGAGACCCAGTACTTC CASSQDDRRQETQYF
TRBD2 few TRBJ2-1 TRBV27 TGTGCCAGCCGTTCCCCTAGCGGGAGTAGAGGCAATGAGCAGTTCTTC CASRSPSGSRGNEQFF
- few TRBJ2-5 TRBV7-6 TGTGCCAGCAGCTTAGAGGTCGAGACCCAGTACTTC CASSLEVETQYF
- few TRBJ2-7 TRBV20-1 TGCAGTGCTAGACCGCAGGGTTTGTTCAGCTACGAGCAGTACTTC CSARPQGLFSYEQYF
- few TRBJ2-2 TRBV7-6 TGTGCCAGCAGCCAACCCGGGCCCGTTGGCACCGGGGAGCTGTTTTTT CASSQPGPVGTGELFF
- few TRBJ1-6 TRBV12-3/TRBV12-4 TGTGCCAGCAGTTTATCCGGGACGCCGGGTTCACCCCTCCACTTT CASSLSGTPGSPLHF
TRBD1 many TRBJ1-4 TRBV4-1 TGCGCCAGCAGCCAAGTGGTTTCAGGGGGAAATGAAAAACTGTTTTTT CASSQVVSGGNEKLFF
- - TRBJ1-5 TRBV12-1 TGTGCCAGCAGCTTTTCTTTAGTTCACTGGGGTGGGTGCGGTCAGCCCCAGCATTTT CASSFSLVHWGGCGQPQHF
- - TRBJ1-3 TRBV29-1 TGCAGCGTTGAGAAGGGGACTGGAAACACCATATATTTT CSVEKGTGNTIYF
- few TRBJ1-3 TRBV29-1 TGCAGCGTTGCTATAGGGGCTGGAAACACCATATATTTT CSVAIGAGNTIYF
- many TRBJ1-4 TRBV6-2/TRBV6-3 TGTGCCAGCAGTTTGGATGGGACGGAGACTGAAAAACTGTTTTTT CASSLDGTETEKLFF
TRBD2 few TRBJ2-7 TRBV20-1 TGCAGTGCTTCTCTAGCGGGTGCCTACGAGCAGTACTTC CSASLAGAYEQYF
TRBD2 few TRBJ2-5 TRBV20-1 TGCAGTGCTCGACTAGCGGGAGTGGGAGAGACCCAGTACTTC CSARLAGVGETQYF
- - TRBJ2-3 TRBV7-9 TGTGCCAGCAGCTTCCAGGGGCGGGGAGATACGCAGTATTTT CASSFQGRGDTQYF
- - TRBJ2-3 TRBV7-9 TGTGCCAGCAGCTTAACGGAGCCCGGTACGCAGTATTTT CASSLTEPGTQYF
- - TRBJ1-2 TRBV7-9 TGTGCCAGCAGCTTAGAAGACGAAGGCTACACCTTC CASSLEDEGYTF
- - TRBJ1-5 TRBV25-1 TGTGCCAGCAGTGGGGGAGGGTTTCAGCCCCAGCATTTT CASSGGGFQPQHF
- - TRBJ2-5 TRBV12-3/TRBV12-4 TGTGCCAGCAGTTTATTCTTGGCTGAACGAGAGACCCAGTACTTC CASSLFLAERETQYF
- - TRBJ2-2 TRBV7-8 TGTACCAGCAGCTTCCGGGGGCTCGGCACCGGGGAGCTGTTTTTT CTSSFRGLGTGELFF
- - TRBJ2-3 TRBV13 TGTGCCTGCAGCCCCTTGGCCCCCGGGGGAGATACGCAGTATTTT CACSPLAPGGDTQYF
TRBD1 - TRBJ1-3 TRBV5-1 TGCGCCAGCAGCTACCGGGACAGGGCGGAGAGTGGAAACACCATATATTTT CASSYRDRAESGNTIYF
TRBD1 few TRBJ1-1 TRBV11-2 TGTGCCAGCACCTCGGACAGGGGGTTTGGCACTGAAGCTTTCTTT CASTSDRGFGTEAFF
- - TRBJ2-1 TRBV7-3 TGTGCCAGCAGCCAGGGACACCTAAACAATGAGCAGTTCTTC CASSQGHLNNEQFF
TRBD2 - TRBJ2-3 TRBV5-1 TGCGCCAGCAGCTTCACAGGGCTAGCGGGAGCAGATACGCAGTATTTT CASSFTGLAGADTQYF
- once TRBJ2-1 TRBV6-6 TGTGCCAGCAGTTCTCGGGACCGCAGCTCCTACAATGAGCAGTTCTTC CASSSRDRSSYNEQFF
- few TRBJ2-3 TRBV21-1 TGTGCCAGCAGCATACAGGACAGGAGAGGGATAACAGATACGCAGTATTTT CASSIQDRRGITDTQYF
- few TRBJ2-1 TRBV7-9 TGTGCCAGCAGCCCCCGAAGGGAAGACAATGAGCAGTTCTTC CASSPRREDNEQFF
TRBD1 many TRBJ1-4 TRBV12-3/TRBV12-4 TGTGCCAGCTCAGCGGGACAGGGCAATGAAAAACTGTTTTTT CASSAGQGNEKLFF
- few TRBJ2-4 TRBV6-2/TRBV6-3 TGTGCCAGCAGTTACTCGATGGTGGGGATAGCCAAAAACATCCAGTACTTC CASSYSMVGIAKNIQYF
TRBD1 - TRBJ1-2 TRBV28 TGTGCCAGCAGTTTAACGTTTTTCCGGACAGGGAATGGCTACACCTTC CASSLTFFRTGNGYTF
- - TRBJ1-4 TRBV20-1 TGCAGTGCCGCAGGGGTCGGTAATGAAAAACTGTTTTTT CSAAGVGNEKLFF
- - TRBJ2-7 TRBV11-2 TGTGCCAGCAGCTCCCCGACTAGTACGGCCTACGAGCAGTACTTC CASSSPTSTAYEQYF
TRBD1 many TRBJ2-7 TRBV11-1 TGTGCCAGCAGCCATCCGGACAGGGGCTACGAGCAGTACTTC CASSHPDRGYEQYF
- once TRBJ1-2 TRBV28 TGTGCCAGCTACGGGCCTTCGATTTCTAACTATGGCTACACCTTC CASYGPSISNYGYTF
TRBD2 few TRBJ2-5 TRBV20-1 TGCAGTGCTGGAGATTGGGGGGGGAGGGTAGAGACCCAGTACTTC CSAGDWGGRVETQYF
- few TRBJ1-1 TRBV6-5 TGTGCCAGCAGTTACTCTAGGACACTGAACACTGAAGCTTTCTTT CASSYSRTLNTEAFF
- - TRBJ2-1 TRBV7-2 TGTGCCAGCAGCTCGCTAGGGGGCTCCTACAATGAGCAGTTCTTC CASSSLGGSYNEQFF
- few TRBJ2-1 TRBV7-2 TGTGCCAGCAGCTTTAGCCCCGGGAATGAGCAGTTCTTC CASSFSPGNEQFF
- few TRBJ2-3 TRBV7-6 TGTGCCAGCAGCGCAGGGGATTACGATACGCAGTATTTT CASSAGDYDTQYF
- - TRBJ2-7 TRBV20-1 TGCAGTGCTTGGGACCTCTCCAGGGGCTACGAGCAGTACTTC CSAWDLSRGYEQYF
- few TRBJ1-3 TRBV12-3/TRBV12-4 TGTGCCAGCAGTGACCCAGGGTCTGGAAACACCATATATTTT CASSDPGSGNTIYF
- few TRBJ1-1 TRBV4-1 TGCGCCAGCAGCCAAGGGTTGCAGGCTGAAGCTTTCTTT CASSQGLQAEAFF
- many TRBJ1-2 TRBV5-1 TGCGCCAGCAGCTTTTCCGGACCACCGGAGGGCTACACCTTC CASSFSGPPEGYTF
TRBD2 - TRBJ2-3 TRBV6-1 TGTGCCAGCAGTGAGGGCGGGGGGGTTTTAGGGACAGATACGCAGTATTTT CASSEGGGVLGTDTQYF
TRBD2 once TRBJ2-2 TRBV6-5 TGTGCCAGCAACCCACTAGCGGGAGCCGGGGAGCTGTTTTTT CASNPLAGAGELFF
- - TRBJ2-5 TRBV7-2 TGTGCCAGCAGCTCTTCCGGGACCCAAGAGACCCAGTACTTC CASSSSGTQETQYF
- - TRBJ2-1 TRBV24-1 TGTGCCACCAGTGATCCCGGGATCGAACCTTACAATGAGCAGTTCTTC CATSDPGIEPYNEQFF
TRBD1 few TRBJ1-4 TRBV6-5 TGTGCCAGCAGTTACTCCAGGACAGGGGGCCTTAGAAAACTGTTTTTT CASSYSRTGGLRKLFF
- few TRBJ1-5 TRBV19 TGTGCCAGTAGTTCGAGGGACACTAGCAATCAGCCCCAGCATTTT CASSSRDTSNQPQHF
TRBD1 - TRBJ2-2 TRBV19 TGTGCCTCTTATTCCAGGGGGCGAACCGGGGAGCTGTTTTTT CASYSRGRTGELFF
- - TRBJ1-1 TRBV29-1 TGCAGCGTTGAATCTGGGTGGGGGGCTAACACTGAAGCTTTCTTT CSVESGWGANTEAFF